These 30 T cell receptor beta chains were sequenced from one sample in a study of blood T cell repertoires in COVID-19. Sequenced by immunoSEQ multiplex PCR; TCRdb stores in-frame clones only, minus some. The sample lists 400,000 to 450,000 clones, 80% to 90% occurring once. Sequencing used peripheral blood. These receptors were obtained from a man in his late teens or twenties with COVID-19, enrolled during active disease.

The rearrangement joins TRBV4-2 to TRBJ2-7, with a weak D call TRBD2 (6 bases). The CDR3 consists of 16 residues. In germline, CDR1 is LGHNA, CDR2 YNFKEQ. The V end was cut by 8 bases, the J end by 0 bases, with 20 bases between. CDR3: CASPGCSGISSYEQYF. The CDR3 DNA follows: TGTGCCAGCCCGGGATGTAGCGGCATTAGCTCCTACGAGCAGTACTTC.

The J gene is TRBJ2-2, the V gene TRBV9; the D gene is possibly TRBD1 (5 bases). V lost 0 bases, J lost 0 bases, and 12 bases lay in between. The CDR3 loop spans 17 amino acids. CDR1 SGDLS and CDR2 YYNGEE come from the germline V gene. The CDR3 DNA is TGTGCCAGCAGCGTAGAAAGGGGTACAGCGAACACCGGGGAGCTGTTTTTT. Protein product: CASSVERGTANTGELFF.

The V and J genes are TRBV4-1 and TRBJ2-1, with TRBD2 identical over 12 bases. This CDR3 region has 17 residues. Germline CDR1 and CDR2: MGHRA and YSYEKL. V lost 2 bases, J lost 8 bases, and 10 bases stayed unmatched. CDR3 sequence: CASSQQTSGRNSDEQFF. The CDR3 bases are TGCGCCAGCAGCCAACAAACTAGCGGGAGGAATTCGGATGAGCAGTTCTTC.

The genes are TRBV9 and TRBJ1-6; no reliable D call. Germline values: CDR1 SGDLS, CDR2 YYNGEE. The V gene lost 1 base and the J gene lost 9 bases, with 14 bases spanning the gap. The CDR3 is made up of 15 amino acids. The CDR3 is CASSVFGDSSSPLHF. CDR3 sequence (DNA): TGTGCCAGCAGCGTATTCGGAGATAGCAGTTCACCCCTCCACTTT.

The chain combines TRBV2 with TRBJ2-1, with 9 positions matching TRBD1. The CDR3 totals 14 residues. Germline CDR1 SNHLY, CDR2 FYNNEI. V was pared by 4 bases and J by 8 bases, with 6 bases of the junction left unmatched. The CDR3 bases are TGTGCCAGCAGTGGGGGACAGGGTTTCGATGAGCAGTTCTTC. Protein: CASSGGQGFDEQFF.

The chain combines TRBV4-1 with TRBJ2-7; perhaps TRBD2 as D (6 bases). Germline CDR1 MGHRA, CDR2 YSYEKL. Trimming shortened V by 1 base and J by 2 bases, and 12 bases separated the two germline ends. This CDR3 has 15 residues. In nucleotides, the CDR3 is TGCGCCAGCAGCCAAGTCCAGGGAGGCCCCTACGAGCAGTACTTC. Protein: CASSQVQGGPYEQYF.

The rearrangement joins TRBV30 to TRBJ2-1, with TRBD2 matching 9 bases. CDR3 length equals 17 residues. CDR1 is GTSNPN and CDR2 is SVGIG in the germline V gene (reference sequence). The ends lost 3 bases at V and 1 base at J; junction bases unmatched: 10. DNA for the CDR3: TGTGCCTGGAGGGCTGCGGGAGGGGAAAAGTCCTACAATGAGCAGTTCTTC. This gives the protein CAWRAAGGEKSYNEQFF.

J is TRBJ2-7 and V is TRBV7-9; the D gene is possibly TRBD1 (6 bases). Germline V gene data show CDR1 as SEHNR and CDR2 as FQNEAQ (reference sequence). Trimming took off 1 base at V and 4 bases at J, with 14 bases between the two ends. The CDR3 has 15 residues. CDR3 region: CASSLGAAQGYEQYF. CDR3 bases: TGTGCCAGCAGCTTAGGGGCAGCCCAGGGGTACGAGCAGTACTTC.

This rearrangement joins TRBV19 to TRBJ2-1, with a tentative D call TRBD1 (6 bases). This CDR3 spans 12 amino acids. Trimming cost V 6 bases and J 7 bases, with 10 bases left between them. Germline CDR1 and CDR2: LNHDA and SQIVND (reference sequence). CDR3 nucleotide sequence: TGTGCCAGTAGCACTACAGGGAATGAGCAGTTCTTC. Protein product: CASSTTGNEQFF. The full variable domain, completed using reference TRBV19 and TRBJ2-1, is DGGITQSPKYLFRKEGQNVTLSCEQNLNHDAMYWYRQDPGQGLRLIYYSQIVNDFQKGDIAEGYSVSREKKESFPLTVTSAQKNPTAFYLCASSTTGNEQFFGPGTRLTVL.

The chain's CDR3 is CASSFDRSGETQYF. As DNA, the CDR3 is TGTGCCAGCAGTTTTGACAGGTCGGGCGAGACCCAGTACTTC. The chain combines TRBV27 with TRBJ2-5; maybe TRBD1 (6 bases). The CDR3 sequence is 14 residues long. V lost 3 bases to trimming and J lost 5 bases, with 13 bases between them. Germline CDR1 MNHEY, CDR2 SMNVEV (reference sequence).

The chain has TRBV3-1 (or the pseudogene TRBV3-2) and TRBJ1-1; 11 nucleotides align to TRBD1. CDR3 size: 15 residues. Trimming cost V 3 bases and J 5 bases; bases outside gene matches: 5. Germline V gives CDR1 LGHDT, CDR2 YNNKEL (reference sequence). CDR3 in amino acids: CASSQLGTGGTEAFF. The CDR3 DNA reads TGTGCCAGCAGCCAGCTAGGGACAGGGGGAACTGAAGCTTTCTTT.

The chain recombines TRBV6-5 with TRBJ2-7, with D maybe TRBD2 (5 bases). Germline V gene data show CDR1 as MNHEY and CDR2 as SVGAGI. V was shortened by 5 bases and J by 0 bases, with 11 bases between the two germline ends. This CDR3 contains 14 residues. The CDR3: CASSPRRSSYEQYF. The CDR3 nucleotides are TGTGCCAGCAGTCCGAGGAGGAGCTCCTACGAGCAGTACTTC.

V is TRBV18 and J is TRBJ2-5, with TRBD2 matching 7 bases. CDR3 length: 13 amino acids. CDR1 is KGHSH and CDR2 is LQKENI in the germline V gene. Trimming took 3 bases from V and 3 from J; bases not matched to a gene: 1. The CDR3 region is CASSPRGKETQYF. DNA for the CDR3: TGTGCCAGCTCACCGCGGGGGAAAGAGACCCAGTACTTC.

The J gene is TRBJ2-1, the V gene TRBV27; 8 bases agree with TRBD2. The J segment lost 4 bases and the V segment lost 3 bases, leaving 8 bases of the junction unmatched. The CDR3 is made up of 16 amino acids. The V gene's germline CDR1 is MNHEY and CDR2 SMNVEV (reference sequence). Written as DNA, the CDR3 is TGTGCCAGCAGTTTCGCAGCGGGAGTGTCTTACAATGAGCAGTTCTTC. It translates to CASSFAAGVSYNEQFF.

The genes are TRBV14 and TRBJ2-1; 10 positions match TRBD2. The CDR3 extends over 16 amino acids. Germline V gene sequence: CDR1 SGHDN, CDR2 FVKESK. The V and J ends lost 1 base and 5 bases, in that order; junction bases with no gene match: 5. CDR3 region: CASSQGAGGPDNEQFF. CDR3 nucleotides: TGTGCCAGCAGCCAAGGAGCGGGGGGGCCCGACAATGAGCAGTTCTTC.

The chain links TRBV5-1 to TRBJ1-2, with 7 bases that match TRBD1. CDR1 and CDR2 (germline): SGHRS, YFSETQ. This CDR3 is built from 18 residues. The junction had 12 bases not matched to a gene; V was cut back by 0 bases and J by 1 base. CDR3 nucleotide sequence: TGCGCCAGCAGCTTGGCCCCTCCCCAGGGGGGAAATAACTATGGCTACACCTTC. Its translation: CASSLAPPQGGNNYGYTF.

CDR3 sequence: CASSPQEGDTQYF. CDR3 nucleotides: TGTGCCAGCTCACCACAAGAGGGAGATACGCAGTATTTT. This rearrangement joins TRBV18 to TRBJ2-3, with a weak D call TRBD2 (5 bases). V lost 1 base, J lost 5 bases, and 7 bases lay in between. The CDR3 loop spans 13 amino acids. Germline loops: CDR1 KGHSH, CDR2 LQKENI.

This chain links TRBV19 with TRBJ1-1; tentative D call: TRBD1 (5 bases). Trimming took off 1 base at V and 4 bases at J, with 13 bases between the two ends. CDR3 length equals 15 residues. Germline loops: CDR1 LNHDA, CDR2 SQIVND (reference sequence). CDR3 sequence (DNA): TGTGCCAGTAGTATAGCGGGGACTTATCCCACTGAAGCTTTCTTT. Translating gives CASSIAGTYPTEAFF.

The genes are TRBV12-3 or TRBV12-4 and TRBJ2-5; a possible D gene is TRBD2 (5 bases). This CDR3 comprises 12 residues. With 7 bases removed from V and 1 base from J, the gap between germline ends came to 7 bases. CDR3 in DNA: TGTGCCAGCACCCGGGGCCAAGAGACCCAGTACTTC. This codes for CASTRGQETQYF.

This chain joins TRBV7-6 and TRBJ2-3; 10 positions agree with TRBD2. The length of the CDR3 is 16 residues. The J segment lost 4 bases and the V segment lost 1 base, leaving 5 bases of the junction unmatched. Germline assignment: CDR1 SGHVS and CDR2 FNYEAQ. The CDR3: CASSLGSSGGADTQYF. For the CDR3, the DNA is TGTGCCAGCAGCTTAGGGTCCAGCGGGGGGGCAGATACGCAGTATTTT.

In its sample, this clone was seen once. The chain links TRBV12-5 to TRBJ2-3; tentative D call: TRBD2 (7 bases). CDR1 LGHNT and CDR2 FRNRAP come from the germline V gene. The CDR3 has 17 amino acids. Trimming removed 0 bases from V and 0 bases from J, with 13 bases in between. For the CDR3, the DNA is TGTGCTAGTGGTTTGGTAGGGGGGGCAGGAAGCACAGATACGCAGTATTTT. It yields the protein CASGLVGGAGSTDTQYF.

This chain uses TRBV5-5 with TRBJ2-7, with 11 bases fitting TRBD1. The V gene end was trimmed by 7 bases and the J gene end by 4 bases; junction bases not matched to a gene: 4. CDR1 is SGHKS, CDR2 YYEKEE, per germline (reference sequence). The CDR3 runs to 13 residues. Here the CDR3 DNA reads TGTGCCAGCTCCGGACAGGGGGCGTACGAGCAGTACTTC. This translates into CASSGQGAYEQYF.

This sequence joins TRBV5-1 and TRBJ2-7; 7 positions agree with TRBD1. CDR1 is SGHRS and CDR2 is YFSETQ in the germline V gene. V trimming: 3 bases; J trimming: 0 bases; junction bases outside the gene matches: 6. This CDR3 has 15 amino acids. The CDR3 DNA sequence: TGCGCCAGCAGCTCCGGGGACAGCCACTCCTACGAGCAGTACTTC. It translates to CASSSGDSHSYEQYF.

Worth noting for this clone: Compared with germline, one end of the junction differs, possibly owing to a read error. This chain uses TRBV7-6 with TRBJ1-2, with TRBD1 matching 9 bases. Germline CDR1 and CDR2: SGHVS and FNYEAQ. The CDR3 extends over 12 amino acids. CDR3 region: CASSPGQGPTSF. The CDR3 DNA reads TGTGCCAGCAGCCCCGGACAGGGGCCCACTTCCTTC. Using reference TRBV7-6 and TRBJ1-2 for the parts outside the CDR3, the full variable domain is GAGVSQSPRYKVTKRGQDVALRCDPISGHVSLYWYRQALGQGPEFLTYFNYEAQQDKSGLPNDRFSAERPEGSISTLTIQRTEQRDSAMYRCASSPGQGPTSFGSGTRLTVV.

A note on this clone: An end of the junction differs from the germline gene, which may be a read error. Here the CDR3 reads CASSLGGQGPSSF. The CDR3 nucleotides are TGTGCCAGCAGCTTAGGGGGACAGGGGCCCTCGTCCTTC. This chain joins TRBV11-3 and TRBJ2-7; 10 nucleotides align to TRBD1. This CDR3 has 13 amino acids. From germline, CDR1 is SGHNT and CDR2 YENEEA.

The CDR3 coding sequence is TGCGCCAGCAGCCAGGGTCGGGCGGGGGGCGTCAATGGCTACACCTTC. Its protein is CASSQGRAGGVNGYTF. This chain links TRBV4-1 with TRBJ1-2; D might be TRBD1 (6 bases). V lost 3 bases to trimming and J lost 6 bases, with 20 bases between them. The germline CDR1 and CDR2 sequences are MGHRA and YSYEKL. This CDR3 has 16 amino acids.

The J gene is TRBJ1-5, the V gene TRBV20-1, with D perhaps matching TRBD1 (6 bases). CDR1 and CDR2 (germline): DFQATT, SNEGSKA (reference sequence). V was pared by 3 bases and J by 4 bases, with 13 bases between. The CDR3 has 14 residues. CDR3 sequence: CSASSQGYNQPQHF. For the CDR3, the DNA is TGCAGTGCTAGTTCACAGGGATATAATCAGCCCCAGCATTTT.

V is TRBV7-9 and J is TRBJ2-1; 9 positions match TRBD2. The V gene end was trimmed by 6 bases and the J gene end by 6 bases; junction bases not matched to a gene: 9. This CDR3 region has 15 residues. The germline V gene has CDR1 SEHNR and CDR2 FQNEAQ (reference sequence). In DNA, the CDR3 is TGTGCCAGCAGACCTCGTAGCGGGAGAGTCAATGAGCAGTTCTTC. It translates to CASRPRSGRVNEQFF. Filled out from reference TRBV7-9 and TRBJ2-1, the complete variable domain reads DTGVSQNPRHKITKRGQNVTFRCDPISEHNRLYWYRQTLGQGPEFLTYFQNEAQLEKSRLLSDRFSAERPKGSFSTLEIQRTEQGDSAMYLCASRPRSGRVNEQFFGPGTRLTVL.

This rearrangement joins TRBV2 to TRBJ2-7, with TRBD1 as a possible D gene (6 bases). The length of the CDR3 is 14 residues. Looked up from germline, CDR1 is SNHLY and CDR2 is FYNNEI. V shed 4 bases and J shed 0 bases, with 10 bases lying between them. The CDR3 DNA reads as TGTGCCAGCAGTGTGGACAGATCCTCCTACGAGCAGTACTTC. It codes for CASSVDRSSYEQYF.

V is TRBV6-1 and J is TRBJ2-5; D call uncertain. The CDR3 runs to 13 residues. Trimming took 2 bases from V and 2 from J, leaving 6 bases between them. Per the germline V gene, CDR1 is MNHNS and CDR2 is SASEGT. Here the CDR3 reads CASSEQRQETQYF. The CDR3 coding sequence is TGTGCCAGCAGTGAACAACGGCAAGAGACCCAGTACTTC.